The 10 T cell receptor beta chains presented below share a single source sample, sequenced in a study of shared clonotypes between healthy human individuals. Assay used: immunoSEQ multiplex PCR; TCRdb lists only in-frame clones, some missing. The table has around 350,000 clones, more than 60% seen once. Sequenced: memory CD4+ T cells sorted from blood. Subset here: CD45RA-negative fraction. These receptors all come from a man in his thirties or forties in good health.

This chain joins TRBV7-2 and TRBJ2-3; D uncertain. This CDR3 is built from 13 residues. CDR1 is SGHTA and CDR2 is FQGNSA in the germline V gene. V was clipped by 4 bases and J by 0 bases, with 5 bases between them. The CDR3 region is CASSSSSTDTQYF. Written as DNA, the CDR3 is TGTGCCAGCAGCTCCTCTAGCACAGATACGCAGTATTTT. The full variable domain, with the rest looked up from reference TRBV7-2 and TRBJ2-3, is GAGVSQSPSNKVTEKGKDVELRCDPISGHTALYWYRQSLGQGLEFLIYFQGNSAPDKSGLPSDRFSAERTGGSVSTLTIQRTQQEDSAVYLCASSSSSTDTQYFGPGTRLTVL.

The chain links TRBV2 to TRBJ2-5; 10 positions match TRBD2. This CDR3 is built from 15 residues. The ends lost 6 bases at V and 1 base at J; junction bases unmatched: 5. Germline CDR1 and CDR2: SNHLY and FYNNEI. The CDR3 DNA reads TGTGCCAGCAGGGAAACTAGCGGGGCCCAAGAGACCCAGTACTTC. Translated: CASRETSGAQETQYF.

This chain uses TRBV18 with TRBJ1-5; 8 positions match TRBD1. The length of the CDR3 is 15 residues. Germline trimming cut 4 bases from V and 4 bases from J; bases unmatched to any gene: 6. Germline V gene data show CDR1 as KGHSH and CDR2 as LQKENI. The CDR3 DNA follows: TGTGCCAGCTCACTACCGGGACAGGCGAATCAGCCCCAGCATTTT. It translates to CASSLPGQANQPQHF. Variable domain in full (rest from reference TRBV18 and TRBJ1-5): NAGVMQNPRHLVRRRGQEARLRCSPMKGHSHVYWYRQLPEEGLKFMVYLQKENIIDESGMPKERFSAEFPKEGPSILRIQQVVRGDSAAYFCASSLPGQANQPQHFGDGTRLSIL.

This clone was seen once. The chain joins TRBV6-5 to TRBJ1-4; the D is unclear. The CDR3 is 14 amino acids. V dropped 6 bases and J dropped 6 bases, with 14 bases sitting between them. The germline CDR1 and CDR2 sequences are MNHEY and SVGAGI. CDR3 residues: CASRTAVGDEKLFF. CDR3 nucleotide sequence: TGTGCCAGCAGGACGGCTGTTGGGGATGAAAAACTGTTTTTT.

This clone has only a few counts. The J gene is TRBJ2-7, the V gene TRBV2; 12 bases line up with TRBD2. Losses at the gene ends were 10 bases for V and 4 bases for J; bases not matched to a gene: 5. Germline V lookup: CDR1 SNHLY, CDR2 FYNNEI. This CDR3 has 13 amino acids. In DNA form, the CDR3 reads TGTGCCACCCAGACTAGCGGGGGATACGAGCAGTACTTC. Translating gives CATQTSGGYEQYF.

The V and J genes are TRBV4-2 and TRBJ1-1; D not certain. The CDR3 sequence is 14 residues long. Germline V CDR1 and CDR2: LGHNA, YNFKEQ. Between the trimmed V and J ends, which lost 1 base and 0 bases, there was a span of 6 bases. The CDR3 sequence: CASSQGPLNTEAFF. The CDR3 DNA reads TGTGCCAGCAGCCAAGGACCGCTGAACACTGAAGCTTTCTTT.

This clone appeared once. The chain recombines TRBV2 with TRBJ1-4; D may be TRBD1 (5 bases). The V gene lost 5 bases and the J gene lost 4 bases, with 8 bases spanning the gap. The CDR3 is made up of 13 amino acids. Germline CDR1 reads SNHLY; CDR2 reads FYNNEI. The CDR3 nucleotides are TGTGCCAGCAGTAGGGGTAATAATGAAAAACTGTTTTTT. It specifies CASSRGNNEKLFF.

The chain recombines TRBV28 with TRBJ1-4; D is ambiguous. V dropped 2 bases and J dropped 8 bases, with 12 bases sitting between them. CDR1 MDHEN and CDR2 SYDVKM come from the germline V gene. CDR3 length: 14 amino acids. The DNA of the CDR3 is TGTGCCAGCAGTTTAGCAGGATTGAAGGAAAAACTGTTTTTT. Its translation is CASSLAGLKEKLFF.

The sample holds one count of this clone. This chain joins TRBV9 and TRBJ2-1; either TRBD1 or TRBD2 may fit D (5 bases each). The CDR3 contains 16 residues. CDR1 SGDLS and CDR2 YYNGEE come from the germline V gene. Trimming cost V 4 bases and J 5 bases, with 19 bases left between them. The CDR3 DNA reads TGTGCCAGCAGCCCGAGAGGGGTAGGAACCGACAATGAGCAGTTCTTC. Translating it yields CASSPRGVGTDNEQFF.

V is TRBV4-2 and J is TRBJ2-7; D call uncertain. The CDR3 is made up of 15 amino acids. V was cut by 0 bases and J by 1 base, with 10 bases left in between. Germline loops: CDR1 LGHNA, CDR2 YNFKEQ. CDR3 coding DNA: TGTGCCAGCAGCCAAGATAGCAGAGCATCCTACGAGCAGTACTTC. Residues: CASSQDSRASYEQYF.